This T cell receptor (beta chain) appears in the sequencing data of a study of monozygotic twins with inflammatory bowel disease. TCRdb re-called the 5' RACE reads and gives one entry per CDR3 protein, without DNA. Recorded here are roughly 320,000 distinct CDR3 sequences; the top ten clones represent 5.6%. The sample was blood. The TCR was taken from a human donor with ulcerative colitis or Crohn's disease, or a healthy co-twin of an affected twin (not recorded which).

Here the CDR3 reads CASSATDNTGELFF. The V call is TRBV12-3 or TRBV12-4, the J call TRBJ2-2. The CDR3 contains 14 residues.